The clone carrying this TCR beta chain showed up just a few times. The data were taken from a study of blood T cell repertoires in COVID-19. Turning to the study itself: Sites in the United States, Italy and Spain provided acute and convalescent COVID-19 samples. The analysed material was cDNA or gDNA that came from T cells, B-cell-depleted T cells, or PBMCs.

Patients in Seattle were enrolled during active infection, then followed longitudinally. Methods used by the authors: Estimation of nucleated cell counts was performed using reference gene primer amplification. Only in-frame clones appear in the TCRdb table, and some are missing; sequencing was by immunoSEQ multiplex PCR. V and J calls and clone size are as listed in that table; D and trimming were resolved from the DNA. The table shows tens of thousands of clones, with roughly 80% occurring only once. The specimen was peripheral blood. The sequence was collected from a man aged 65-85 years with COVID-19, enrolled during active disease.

The CDR3 DNA follows: TGTGCCAGCAGCCGACAGGGGACAGAGTACGAGCAGTACTTC. Translated: CASSRQGTEYEQYF. The chain is built from TRBV4-2 and TRBJ2-7, with 8 bases matching TRBD1. Losses at the gene ends were 4 bases for V and 4 bases for J; bases not matched to a gene: 6. The germline CDR1 and CDR2 sequences are LGHNA and YNFKEQ. This CDR3 has 14 amino acids.